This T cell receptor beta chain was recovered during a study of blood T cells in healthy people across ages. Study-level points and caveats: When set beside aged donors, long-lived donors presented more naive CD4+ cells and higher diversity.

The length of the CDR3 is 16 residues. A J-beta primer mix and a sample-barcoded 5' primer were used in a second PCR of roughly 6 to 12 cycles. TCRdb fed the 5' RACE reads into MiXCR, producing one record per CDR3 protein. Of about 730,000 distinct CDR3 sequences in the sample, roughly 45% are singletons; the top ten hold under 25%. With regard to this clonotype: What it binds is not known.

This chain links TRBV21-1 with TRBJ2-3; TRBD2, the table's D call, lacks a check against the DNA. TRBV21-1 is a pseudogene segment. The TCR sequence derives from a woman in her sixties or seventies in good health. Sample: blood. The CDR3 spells CASSPGSLGGPDTQYF. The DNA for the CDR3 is TGTGCCAGCAGCCCTGGTTCGTTGGGAGGGCCCGATACGCAGTATTTT.